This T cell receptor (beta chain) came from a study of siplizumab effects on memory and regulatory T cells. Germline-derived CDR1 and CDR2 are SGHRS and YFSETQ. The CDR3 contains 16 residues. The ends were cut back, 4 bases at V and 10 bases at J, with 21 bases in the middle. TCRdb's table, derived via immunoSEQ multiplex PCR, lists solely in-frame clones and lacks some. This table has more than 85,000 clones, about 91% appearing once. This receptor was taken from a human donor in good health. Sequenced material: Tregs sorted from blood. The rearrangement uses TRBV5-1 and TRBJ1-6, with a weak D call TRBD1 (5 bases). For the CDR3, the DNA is TGCGCCAGCAGCGCTTCATTGGACATTGGAGGCTCACCCCTCCACTTT. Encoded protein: CASSASLDIGGSPLHF.